This T cell receptor (beta chain) was captured in a study of T cells expressing NK-cell markers. The overall study: TCR beta repertoires came from sorted CD3+CD56+NKG2C+, CD3+CD56+NKG2C- and CD3+CD56-NKG2C+ T cells. With respect to HCMV, most of the eight sequenced donors were seropositive, and one was seronegative.

Production of TCR beta cDNA relied on 5'RACE template switching with UMIs. From its re-call of the 5' RACE reads, TCRdb lists each CDR3 protein once, without DNA. The sample shows some 110,000 distinct CDR3 sequences, and approximately 17% sits with its ten largest clones. Notes on the study in general: About 1.0-8% of CD8+ T cells in roughly six donors belonged to dominant NKG2C+ clonotypes.

This CDR3 spans 13 amino acids. Germline V gene lookup returns CDR1 LGHNA and CDR2 YNFKEQ. A word on this clonotype: Its antigen is not known.

V gene TRBV4-2 combines with J gene TRBJ2-1. Sequenced: blood T cells: a sorted CD56 or NKG2C T cell subset, CD4+ or CD8+ T cells, or bulk PBMC T cells (not recorded which). This TCR came from a woman aged 18 to 75 in good health. CDR3 amino acids: CASSPGAYNEQFF.